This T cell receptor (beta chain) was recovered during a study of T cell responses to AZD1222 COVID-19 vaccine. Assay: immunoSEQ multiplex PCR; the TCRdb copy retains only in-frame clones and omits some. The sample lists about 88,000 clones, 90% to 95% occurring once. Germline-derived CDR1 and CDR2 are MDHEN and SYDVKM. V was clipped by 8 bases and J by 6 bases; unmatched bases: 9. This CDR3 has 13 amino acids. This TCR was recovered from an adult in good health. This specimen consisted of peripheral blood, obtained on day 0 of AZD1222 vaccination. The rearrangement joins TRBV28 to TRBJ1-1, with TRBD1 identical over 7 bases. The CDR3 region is CASWEGAGPEAFF. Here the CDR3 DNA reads TGTGCCAGCTGGGAGGGGGCGGGCCCTGAAGCTTTCTTT.